This T cell receptor (beta chain) emerged from a study of T cell repertoires in cytomegalovirus infection. Study-level information: Indicated by public TCR beta signatures were CMV infection and matching HLA type.

On this clonotype: The antigen is undetermined.

Study results and limitations: CMV-specific TCR beta clonotypes restricted by HLA-C dominated the ex vivo response.

TCRdb called the reads again in MiXCR, with one record for every CDR3 protein. The sample comprises about 310,000 distinct CDR3 sequences, around 25% of which are singletons, and roughly 14% rests with the top ten. Germline assignment: CDR1 SNHLY and CDR2 FYNNEI. The CDR3 loop spans 14 amino acids. V lost 5 bases, J lost 7 bases, and 15 bases lay in between. The clonotype comes from a human donor in good health (CMV status not recorded). Some clones in this sample may be carry-over from other donors' samples. The V call is TRBV2, the J call TRBJ2-1; D gene ambiguous. The sample was cultured PBMCs, taken from culture after CMV antigen stimulation. The CDR3 nucleotides read TGTGCCAGCAGTCCCGGTCAGGCCAGGAATGAGCAGTTCTTC. This gives the protein CASSPGQARNEQFF.